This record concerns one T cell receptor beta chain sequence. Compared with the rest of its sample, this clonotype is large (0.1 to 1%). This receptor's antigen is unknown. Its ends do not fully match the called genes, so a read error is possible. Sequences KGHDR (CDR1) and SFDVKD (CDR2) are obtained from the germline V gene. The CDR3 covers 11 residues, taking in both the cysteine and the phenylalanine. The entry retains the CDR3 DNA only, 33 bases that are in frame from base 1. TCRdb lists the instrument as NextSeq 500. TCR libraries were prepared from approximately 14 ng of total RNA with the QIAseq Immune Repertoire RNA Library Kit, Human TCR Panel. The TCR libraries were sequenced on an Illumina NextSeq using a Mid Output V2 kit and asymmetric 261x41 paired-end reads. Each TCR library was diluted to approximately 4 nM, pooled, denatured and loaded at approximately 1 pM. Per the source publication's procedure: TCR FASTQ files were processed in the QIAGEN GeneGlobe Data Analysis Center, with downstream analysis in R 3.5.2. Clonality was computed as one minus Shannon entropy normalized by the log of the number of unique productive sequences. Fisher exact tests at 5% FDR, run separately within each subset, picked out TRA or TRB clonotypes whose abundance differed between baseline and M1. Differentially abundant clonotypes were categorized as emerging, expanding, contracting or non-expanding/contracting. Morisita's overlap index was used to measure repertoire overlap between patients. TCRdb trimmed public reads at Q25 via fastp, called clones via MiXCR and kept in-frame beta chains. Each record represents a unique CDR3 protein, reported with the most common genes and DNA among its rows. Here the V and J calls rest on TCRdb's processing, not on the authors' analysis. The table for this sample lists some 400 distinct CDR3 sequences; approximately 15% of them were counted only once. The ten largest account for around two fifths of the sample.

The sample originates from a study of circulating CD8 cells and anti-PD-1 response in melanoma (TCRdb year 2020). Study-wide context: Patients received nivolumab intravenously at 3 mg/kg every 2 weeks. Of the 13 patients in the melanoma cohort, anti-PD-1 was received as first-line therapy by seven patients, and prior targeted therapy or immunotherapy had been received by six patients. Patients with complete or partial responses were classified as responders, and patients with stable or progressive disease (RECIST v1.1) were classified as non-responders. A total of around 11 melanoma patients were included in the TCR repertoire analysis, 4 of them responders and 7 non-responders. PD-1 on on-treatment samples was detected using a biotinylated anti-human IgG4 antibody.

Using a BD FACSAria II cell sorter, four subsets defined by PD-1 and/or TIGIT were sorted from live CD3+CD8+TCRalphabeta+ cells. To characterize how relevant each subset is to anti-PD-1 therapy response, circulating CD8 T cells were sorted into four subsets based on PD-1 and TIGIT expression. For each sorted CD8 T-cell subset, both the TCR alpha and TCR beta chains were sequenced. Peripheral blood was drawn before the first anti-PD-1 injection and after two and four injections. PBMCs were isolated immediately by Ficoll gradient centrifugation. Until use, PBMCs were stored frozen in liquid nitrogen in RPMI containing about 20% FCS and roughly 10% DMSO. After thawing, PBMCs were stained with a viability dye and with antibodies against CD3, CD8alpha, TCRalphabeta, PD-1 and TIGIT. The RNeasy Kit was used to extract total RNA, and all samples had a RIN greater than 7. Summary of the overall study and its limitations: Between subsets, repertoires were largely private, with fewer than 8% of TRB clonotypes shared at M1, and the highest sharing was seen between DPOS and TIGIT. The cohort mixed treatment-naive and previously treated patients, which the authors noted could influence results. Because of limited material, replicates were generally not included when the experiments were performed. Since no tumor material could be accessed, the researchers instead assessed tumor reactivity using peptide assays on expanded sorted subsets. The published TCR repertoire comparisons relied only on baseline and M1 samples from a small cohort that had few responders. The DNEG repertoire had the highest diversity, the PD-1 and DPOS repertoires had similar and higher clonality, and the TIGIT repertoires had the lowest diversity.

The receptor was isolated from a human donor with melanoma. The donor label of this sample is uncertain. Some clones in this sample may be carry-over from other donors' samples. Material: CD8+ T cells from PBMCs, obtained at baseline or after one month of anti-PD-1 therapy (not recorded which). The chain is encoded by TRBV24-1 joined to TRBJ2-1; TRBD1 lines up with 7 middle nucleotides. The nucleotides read TGTGCCACTACGTCAACAGGGGAGCTGTTCTTC. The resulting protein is CATTSTGELFF.